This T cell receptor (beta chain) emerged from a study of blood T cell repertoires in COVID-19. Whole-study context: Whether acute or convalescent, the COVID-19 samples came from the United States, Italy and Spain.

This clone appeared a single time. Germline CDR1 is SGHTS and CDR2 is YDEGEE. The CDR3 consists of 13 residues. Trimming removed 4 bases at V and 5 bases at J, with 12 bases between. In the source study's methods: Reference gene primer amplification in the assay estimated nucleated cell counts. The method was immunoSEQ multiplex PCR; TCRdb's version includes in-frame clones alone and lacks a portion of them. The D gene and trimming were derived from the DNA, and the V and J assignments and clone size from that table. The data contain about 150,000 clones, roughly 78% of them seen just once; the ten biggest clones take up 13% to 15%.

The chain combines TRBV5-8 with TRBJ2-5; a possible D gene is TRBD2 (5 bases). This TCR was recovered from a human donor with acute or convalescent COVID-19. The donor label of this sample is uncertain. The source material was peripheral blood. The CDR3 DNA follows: TGTGCCAGCAGCGGGAATCCGGGGGAGACCCAGTACTTC. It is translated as CASSGNPGETQYF.